This T cell receptor (beta chain) was retrieved from a study of blood T cell repertoires in COVID-19. Looking at the study overall: Samples taken during acute and convalescent COVID-19 were collected in the United States, Italy and Spain. T cells, B-cell-depleted T cells, or PBMCs supplied cDNA or gDNA.

The germline CDR1 and CDR2 sequences are MDHEN and SYDVKM. Trimming took off 1 base at V and 4 bases at J, with 10 bases between the two ends. This CDR3 has 14 residues. In the authors' workflow: Estimation of nucleated cell counts relied on the amplification of reference gene primers. The protocol was immunoSEQ multiplex PCR, while the TCRdb copy is restricted to in-frame clones and leaves out a portion. V, J and clone size were drawn from that table, and D and trimming were deduced from the DNA. The sample yields 98,000 or so clones, around 82% seen once. The receptor's source is a man aged 60 to 75 with acute or convalescent COVID-19. The V gene is TRBV28, the J gene TRBJ1-2, with no clear D. Sequencing used peripheral blood. CDR3 sequence reads: CASSLLAETYGYTF. CDR3 nucleotide sequence: TGTGCCAGCAGTTTATTGGCGGAAACCTATGGCTACACCTTC.